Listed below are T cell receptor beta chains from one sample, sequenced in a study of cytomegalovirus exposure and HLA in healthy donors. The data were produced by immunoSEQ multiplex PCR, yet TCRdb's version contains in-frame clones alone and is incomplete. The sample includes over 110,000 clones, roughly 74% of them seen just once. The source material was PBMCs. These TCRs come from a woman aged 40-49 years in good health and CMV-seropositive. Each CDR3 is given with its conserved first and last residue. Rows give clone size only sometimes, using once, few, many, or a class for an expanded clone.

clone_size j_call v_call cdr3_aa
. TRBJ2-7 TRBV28 CASSTMGLPLGYEQYF
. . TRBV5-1 CASSPDWGSAHYEQYF
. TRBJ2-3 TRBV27 CASSRGEPSTDTQYF
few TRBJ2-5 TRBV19 CASSARNPEETQYF
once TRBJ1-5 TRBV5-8 CASSLEGEMNQPQHF
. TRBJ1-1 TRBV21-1 CASSITGGTEAFF
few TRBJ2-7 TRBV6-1 CASSIRREAYEQYF
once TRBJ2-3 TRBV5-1 CASSLGGVADTQYF
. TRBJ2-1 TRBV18 CASSPVASNEQFF
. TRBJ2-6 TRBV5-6 CASTFGGGANVLTF
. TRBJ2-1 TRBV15 CATKAGGRGEQFF
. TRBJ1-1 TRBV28 CASSFGTEIEAFF
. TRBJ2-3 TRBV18 CASSPSTGYTDTQYF
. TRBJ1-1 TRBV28 CASSIRQGLHAEAFF
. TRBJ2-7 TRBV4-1 CASSQFVGTRYEQYF
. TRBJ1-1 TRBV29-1 CSVGSGKEAFF
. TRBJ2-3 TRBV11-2 CASSSGTSGGWGTDTQYF
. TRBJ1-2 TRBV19 CASSQSGGYTF
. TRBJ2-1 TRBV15 CATQGQLYNEQFF
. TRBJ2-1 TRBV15 CATSRIGLAGDFF
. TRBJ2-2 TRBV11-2 CASSLTSGSTSGELFF
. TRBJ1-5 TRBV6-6 CASSYVANQPQHF